This paragraph reports one TCR beta chain. What it binds is unknown. With 60 Vbeta and 13 Jbeta primers, the PCR was carried out. Only in-frame clones appear in the TCRdb table, and some are missing; sequencing was by immunoSEQ multiplex PCR. The sample lists roughly 43,000 clones; 50% to 75% were seen once. Trimming removed 5 bases from V and 2 bases from J, with 10 bases in between. The CDR3 has 13 amino acids. The V gene's germline CDR1 is SGHTA and CDR2 FQGNSA. These data belong to a study of cytomegalovirus exposure and HLA in healthy donors. Points from the study as a whole: The Asian-associated ancestry cluster reportedly had fewer N-insertions than the roughly 700-donor mean in a later analysis.

The chain employs TRBV7-2 and TRBJ2-7; maybe TRBD2 (6 bases). This receptor was taken from a human donor in good health. Source material: PBMCs. The CDR3 coding sequence is TGTGCCAGCAGCAGGACTAACCCCTACGAGCAGTACTTC. It is translated as CASSRTNPYEQYF. The variable domain in full, completed from reference TRBV7-2 and TRBJ2-7, reads GAGVSQSPSNKVTEKGKDVELRCDPISGHTALYWYRQSLGQGLEFLIYFQGNSAPDKSGLPSDRFSAERTGGSVSTLTIQRTQQEDSAVYLCASSRTNPYEQYFGPGTRLTVT.